This T cell receptor (beta chain) is from a study of shared clonotypes between healthy human individuals. Study-wide points: Owing to a small donor count, the genetic and exposure-history diversity represented was limited.

Germline V gene lookup returns CDR1 MDHEN and CDR2 SYDVKM. The V gene end was trimmed by 8 bases and the J gene end by 2 bases; junction bases not matched to a gene: 7. The CDR3 extends over 14 amino acids. In the case of this clone: Its target is not known.

Authors' analysis steps: Junction-only sequences without quality scores came from ImmunoSEQ, so filtering differed. Only in-frame clones appear in the TCRdb table, and some are missing; sequencing was by immunoSEQ multiplex PCR. That table furnishes V, J and clone size, whereas the DNA furnished D and trimming. This table has about 610,000 clones, about 96% appearing once. This chain links TRBV28 with TRBJ2-5; 8 nucleotides agree with TRBD1. The sequenced sample was naive CD4+ T cells sorted from blood. Subset denoted: CD45RA+ positively selected. This receptor was obtained from a woman in her 30s in good health. Written as DNA, the CDR3 is TGTGCCAGCCGTAGACAGGGGCATCAAGAGACCCAGTACTTC. It translates to CASRRQGHQETQYF.